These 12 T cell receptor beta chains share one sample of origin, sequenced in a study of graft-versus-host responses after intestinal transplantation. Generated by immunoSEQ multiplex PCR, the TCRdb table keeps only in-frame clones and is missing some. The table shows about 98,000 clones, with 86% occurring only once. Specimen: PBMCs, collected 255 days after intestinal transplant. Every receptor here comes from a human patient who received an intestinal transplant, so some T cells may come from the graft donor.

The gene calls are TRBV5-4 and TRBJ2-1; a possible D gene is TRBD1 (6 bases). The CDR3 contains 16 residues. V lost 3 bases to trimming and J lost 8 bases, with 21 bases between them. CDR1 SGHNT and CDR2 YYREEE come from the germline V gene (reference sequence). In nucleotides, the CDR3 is TGTGCCAGCAGCTCTAGGGGGAGAGGGGGTTTGGATGAGCAGTTCTTC. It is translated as CASSSRGRGGLDEQFF.

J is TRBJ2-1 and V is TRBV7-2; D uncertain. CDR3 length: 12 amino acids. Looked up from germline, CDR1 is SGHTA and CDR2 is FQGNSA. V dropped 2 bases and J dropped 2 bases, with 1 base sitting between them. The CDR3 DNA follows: TGTGCCAGCAGCTTACCCTACAATGAGCAGTTCTTC. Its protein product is CASSLPYNEQFF.

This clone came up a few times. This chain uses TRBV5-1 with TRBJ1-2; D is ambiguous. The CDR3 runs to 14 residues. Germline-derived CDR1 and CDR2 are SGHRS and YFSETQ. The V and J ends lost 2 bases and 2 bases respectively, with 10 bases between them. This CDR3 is CASSFGSPNYGYTF. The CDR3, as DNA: TGCGCCAGCAGCTTCGGGAGTCCCAACTATGGCTACACCTTC. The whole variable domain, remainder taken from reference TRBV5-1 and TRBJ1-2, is KAGVTQTPRYLIKTRGQQVTLSCSPISGHRSVSWYQQTPGQGLQFLFEYFSETQRNKGNFPGRFSGRQFSNSRSEMNVSTLELGDSALYLCASSFGSPNYGYTFGSGTRLTVV.

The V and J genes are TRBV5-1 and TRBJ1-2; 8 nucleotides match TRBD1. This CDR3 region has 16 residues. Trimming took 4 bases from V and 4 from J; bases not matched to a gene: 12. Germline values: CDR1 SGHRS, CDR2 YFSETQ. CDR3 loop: CASSLGLDRAIYGYTF. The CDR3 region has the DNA TGCGCCAGCAGCCTGGGTTTGGACAGGGCTATCTATGGCTACACCTTC.

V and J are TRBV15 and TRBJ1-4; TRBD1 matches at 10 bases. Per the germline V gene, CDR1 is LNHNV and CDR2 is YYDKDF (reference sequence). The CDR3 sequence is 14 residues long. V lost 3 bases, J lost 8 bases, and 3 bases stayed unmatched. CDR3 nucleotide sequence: TGTGCCACCAGCAGCGCGGGACAGGGGGAAAAACTGTTTTTT. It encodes CATSSAGQGEKLFF.

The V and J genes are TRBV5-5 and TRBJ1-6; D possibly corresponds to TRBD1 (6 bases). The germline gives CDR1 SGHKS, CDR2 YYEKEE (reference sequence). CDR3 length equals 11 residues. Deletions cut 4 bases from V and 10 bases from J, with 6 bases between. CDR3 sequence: CASSQGSPLHF. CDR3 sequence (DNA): TGTGCCAGCAGCCAGGGGTCACCCCTCCACTTT.

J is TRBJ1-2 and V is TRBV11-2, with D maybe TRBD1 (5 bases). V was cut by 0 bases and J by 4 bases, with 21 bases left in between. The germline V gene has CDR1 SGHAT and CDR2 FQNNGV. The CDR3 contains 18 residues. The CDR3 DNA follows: TGTGCCAGCAGCTTAGATGGACACGGAGTTGAGGGAACCTATGGCTACACCTTC. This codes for CASSLDGHGVEGTYGYTF.

The CDR3 sequence is CASSQDRGMIHEQYF. The CDR3 nucleotides are TGCGCCAGCAGCCAAGATCGGGGGATGATCCACGAGCAGTACTTC. V gene TRBV4-1 combines with J gene TRBJ2-7, with D perhaps matching TRBD2 (6 bases). V shed 0 bases and J shed 5 bases, with 14 bases lying between them. In germline, CDR1 is MGHRA, CDR2 YSYEKL. The CDR3 covers 15 residues.

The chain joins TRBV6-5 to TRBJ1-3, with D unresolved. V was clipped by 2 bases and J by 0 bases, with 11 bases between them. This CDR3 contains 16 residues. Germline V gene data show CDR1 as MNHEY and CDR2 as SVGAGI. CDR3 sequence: CASSYAGPGSGNTIYF. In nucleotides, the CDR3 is TGTGCCAGCAGTTACGCTGGTCCGGGCTCTGGAAACACCATATATTTT.

The CDR3 here is CASSIDPGDRSYNEQFF. Written as DNA, the CDR3 is TGTGCCAGTAGTATAGATCCAGGGGATAGGTCCTACAATGAGCAGTTCTTC. V is TRBV19 and J is TRBJ2-1; a weak D match, TRBD1 (6 bases). The germline V and J ends were trimmed by 0 bases and 1 base, with 13 bases remaining between them. Germline assignment: CDR1 LNHDA and CDR2 SQIVND (reference sequence). This CDR3 region has 17 residues.

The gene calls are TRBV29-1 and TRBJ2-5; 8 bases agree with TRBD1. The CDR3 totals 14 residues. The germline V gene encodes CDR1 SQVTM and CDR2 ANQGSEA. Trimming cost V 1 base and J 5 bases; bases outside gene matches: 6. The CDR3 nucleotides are TGCAGCGTTGAAGGTCCAGGGGGCGGCGAGACCCAGTACTTC. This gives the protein CSVEGPGGGETQYF. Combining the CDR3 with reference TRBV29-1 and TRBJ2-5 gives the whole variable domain SAVISQKPSRDICQRGTSLTIQCQVDSQVTMMFWYRQQPGQSLTLIATANQGSEATYESGFVIDKFPISRPNLTFSTLTVSNMSPEDSSIYLCSVEGPGGGETQYFGPGTRLLVL.

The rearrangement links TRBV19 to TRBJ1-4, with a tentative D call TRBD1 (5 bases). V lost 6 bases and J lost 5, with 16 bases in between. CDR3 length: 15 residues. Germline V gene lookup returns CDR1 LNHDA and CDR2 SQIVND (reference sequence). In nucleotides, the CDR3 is TGTGCCAGTAGCCCGGACACCGGGGGGAATGAAAAACTGTTTTTT. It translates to CASSPDTGGNEKLFF.